The sample holds a few counts of the clone carrying this T cell receptor (beta chain). This record comes from a study of technical replicates of blood from several donors. Data came from immunoSEQ multiplex PCR; TCRdb stores just in-frame clones and leaves some out. The sample holds around 65,000 clones, 75% to 90% seen once. Sequenced material: PBMCs. The sequence was collected from a human donor in good health. Some clones in this sample may be carry-over from other donors' samples.

DNA of the CDR3: TGTGCCAGCAGCGCCCAAGCGACTAGCGGGAGTTTAGAGCAGTACTTC. Residues: CASSAQATSGSLEQYF. This chain links TRBV7-3 with TRBJ2-7; 12 bases line up with TRBD2. This CDR3 comprises 16 residues. Germline trimming cut 5 bases from V and 7 bases from J; bases unmatched to any gene: 12. Per germline, CDR1 SGHTA and CDR2 FQGTGA.